Following are 24 T cell receptor beta chains from one sample sequenced in a study of multiple sclerosis patients with progressive multifocal leukoencephalopathy. Time point in this sample: more than five months of natalizumab therapy. Clones were sequenced by immunoSEQ multiplex PCR, and TCRdb holds only the in-frame ones, with some missing. The sample holds tens of thousands of clones, 89% seen once. Sequenced here: PBMCs, sampled from a patient treated with natalizumab. Receptor source: a human donor with multiple sclerosis.

This clone was seen only once. The CDR3 loop is CASSPIPTGSETQYF. CDR3 coding DNA: TGTGCCAGCTCACCAATCCCCACCGGGTCCGAGACCCAGTACTTC. V is TRBV18 and J is TRBJ2-5; no clear D gene. V shed 2 bases and J shed 5 bases, with 15 bases lying between them. The germline gives CDR1 KGHSH, CDR2 LQKENI. This CDR3 spans 15 amino acids.

V gene TRBV5-1 combines with J gene TRBJ2-1; TRBD2 matches at 7 bases. This CDR3 is 17 amino acids long. Germline CDR1 is SGHRS and CDR2 is YFSETQ. J lost 8 bases, V lost 4 bases, and 18 bases had no gene match. The CDR3 sequence is CASSPNPASGPRDEQFF. The CDR3 coding sequence is TGCGCCAGCAGCCCTAACCCAGCTAGCGGCCCTAGGGATGAGCAGTTCTTC. The whole variable domain, remainder taken from reference TRBV5-1 and TRBJ2-1, is KAGVTQTPRYLIKTRGQQVTLSCSPISGHRSVSWYQQTPGQGLQFLFEYFSETQRNKGNFPGRFSGRQFSNSRSEMNVSTLELGDSALYLCASSPNPASGPRDEQFFGPGTRLTVL.

About this clone itself: Possible read error: a much larger clone is one base away. This specimen includes other DNA sequences encoding the same CDR3. The chain couples TRBV4-1 to TRBJ2-7; 8 bases are shared with TRBD2. The V gene's germline CDR1 is MGHRA and CDR2 YSYEKL. V was pared by 3 bases and J by 5 bases, with 12 bases of the junction left unmatched. This CDR3 comprises 16 residues. CDR3 sequence reads: CASSHPRSGSGDEQYF. CDR3 nucleotides: TGCGCCAGCAGCCACCCCCGGAGCGGGAGCGGAGACGAGCAGTACTTC.

CDR3 sequence (DNA): TGTGCCAGCAGTGAAGGAGGAGGATTAAATCAGCCCCAGCATTTT. It encodes CASSEGGGLNQPQHF. V is TRBV2 and J is TRBJ1-5; D not certain. Germline V gives CDR1 SNHLY, CDR2 FYNNEI. The CDR3 length is 15 residues. V was cut by 1 base and J by 4 bases, with 11 bases left in between.

The V call is TRBV18, the J call TRBJ1-6; a possible D gene is TRBD1 (5 bases). The CDR3 extends over 18 amino acids. Trimming took off 1 base at V and 10 bases at J, with 23 bases between the two ends. The V gene's germline CDR1 is KGHSH and CDR2 LQKENI. CDR3 bases: TGTGCCAGCTCACCACACGTCGGGGGGGACCGGGGCGGATCACCCCTCCACTTT. This gives the protein CASSPHVGGDRGGSPLHF.

The chain recombines TRBV5-1 with TRBJ2-2, with TRBD1 as a possible D gene (7 bases). The V and J ends lost 0 bases and 6 bases respectively, with 12 bases between them. Germline-derived CDR1 and CDR2 are SGHRS and YFSETQ. This CDR3 has 15 amino acids. This CDR3 reads CASSLGQGGAGELFF. The CDR3 DNA follows: TGCGCCAGCAGCTTGGGGCAGGGGGGCGCCGGGGAGCTGTTTTTT.

This clone was seen a single time. The J gene is TRBJ1-2, the V gene TRBV6-5; perhaps TRBD1 as D (5 bases). V lost 8 bases and J 1 base, leaving 8 bases between the germline ends. The germline V gene encodes CDR1 MNHEY and CDR2 SVGAGI. The length of the CDR3 is 12 residues. The CDR3 region is CASQGVNYGYTF. CDR3 DNA: TGTGCCAGCCAAGGGGTTAACTATGGCTACACCTTC.

The chain has TRBV7-2 and TRBJ1-1; TRBD1 matches at 8 bases. The junction had 15 bases not matched to a gene; V was cut back by 6 bases and J by 6 bases. The CDR3 runs 16 residues. Germline CDR1 and CDR2: SGHTA and FQGNSA. The CDR3, as DNA: TGTGCCAGCAGTCCGCAGGGGGCGCGCGGGGGGTCTGAAGCTTTCTTT. Its protein is CASSPQGARGGSEAFF.

The J gene is TRBJ2-2, the V gene TRBV5-1; D is perhaps TRBD1 (6 bases). Germline V gene lookup returns CDR1 SGHRS and CDR2 YFSETQ. The V gene lost 3 bases and the J gene lost 0 bases, with 9 bases spanning the gap. The CDR3 has 15 amino acids. The CDR3 is CASSWDTANTGELFF. The CDR3 bases are TGCGCCAGCAGCTGGGACACTGCGAACACCGGGGAGCTGTTTTTT.

The chain couples TRBV2 to TRBJ1-2, with unresolved D. The CDR3 loop spans 14 amino acids. Germline CDR1 is SNHLY and CDR2 is FYNNEI. Deletions cut 2 bases from V and 4 bases from J, with 11 bases between. The CDR3 bases are TGTGCCAGCAGTGAAAGTGGGTCCTTCTATGGCTACACCTTC. As protein: CASSESGSFYGYTF.

The CDR3 DNA is TGTGCCAGTAGCCCAGAGGAGAGCCCCCGGCCCCAGCATTTT. Translating it yields CASSPEESPRPQHF. The V and J genes are TRBV19 and TRBJ1-5; D is uncertain. CDR3 size: 14 residues. V was shortened by 6 bases and J by 9 bases, with 18 bases between the two germline ends. Germline-derived CDR1 and CDR2 are LNHDA and SQIVND (reference sequence).

The chain couples TRBV18 to TRBJ2-3; 11 bases line up with TRBD1. J gave up 2 bases and V 6 bases, and 7 bases lay outside the gene matches. CDR3 length: 16 amino acids. Looked up from germline, CDR1 is KGHSH and CDR2 is LQKENI. The CDR3 DNA sequence: TGTGCCAGCTCGCGGAGGGACAGGGGGATCACAGATACGCAGTATTTT. Translation: CASSRRDRGITDTQYF.

Here the CDR3 DNA reads TGTGCCAGCAGTTACGACAGGGGATTTTTCTATGAGCAGTTCTTC. Translation: CASSYDRGFFYEQFF. This chain links TRBV6-6 with TRBJ2-1; 8 nucleotides line up with TRBD1. Germline V CDR1 and CDR2: MNHNY, SVGAGI (reference sequence). This CDR3 is built from 15 residues. Trimming cost V 2 bases and J 8 bases; bases outside gene matches: 8.

The rearrangement links TRBV9 to TRBJ2-1, with 12 bases aligning to TRBD1. The V gene end was trimmed by 2 bases and the J gene end by 5 bases; junction bases not matched to a gene: 5. Germline V gene lookup returns CDR1 SGDLS and CDR2 YYNGEE. This CDR3 is 16 amino acids long. CDR3 protein: CASSVVGQGAHNEQFF. CDR3 sequence (DNA): TGTGCCAGCAGCGTCGTGGGACAGGGGGCCCACAATGAGCAGTTCTTC.

V and J are TRBV29-1 and TRBJ2-1; TRBD1 matches 10 bases. Germline trimming cut 5 bases from V and 9 bases from J; bases unmatched to any gene: 4. The CDR3 sequence is 12 residues long. Germline CDR1 is SQVTM and CDR2 is ANQGSEA. DNA of the CDR3: TGCAGCGTTAGACAGGGGGCCGTTGAGCAGTTCTTC. Its protein is CSVRQGAVEQFF.

The chain joins TRBV4-1 to TRBJ2-1; no definite D call. CDR1 MGHRA and CDR2 YSYEKL come from the germline V gene. CDR3 length: 12 residues. The ends were cut back, 1 base at V and 6 bases at J, with 4 bases in the middle. The CDR3 region has the DNA TGCGCCAGCAGCCAAGTAACCAATGAGCAGTTCTTC. Residues: CASSQVTNEQFF.

The sample holds one count of this clone. The V gene is TRBV5-1, the J gene TRBJ2-3; 12 bases are a match to TRBD2. Trimming removed 3 bases from V and 6 bases from J; junction bases left unmatched: 8. Germline assignment: CDR1 SGHRS and CDR2 YFSETQ. The CDR3 has 16 residues. The CDR3 sequence: CASSSLAGGPGDTQYF. The CDR3 region has the DNA TGCGCCAGCAGCTCCCTAGCGGGAGGGCCGGGGGATACGCAGTATTTT.

About this clone: The junction does not match germline at one end; this may be a read error. The chain couples TRBV7-9 to TRBJ1-3, with unresolved D. This CDR3 contains 14 residues. The germline gives CDR1 SEHNR, CDR2 FQNEAQ (reference sequence). The CDR3 protein is CASTLVATGNTIYF. For the CDR3, the DNA is TGTGCCAGCACCTTAGTAGCAACTGGAAACACCATATATTTT.

The DNA for the CDR3 is TGTGCCAGCAGCCTCCTCTCGGGGACAGGGCAGGACTACGAGCAGTACTTC. This translates into CASSLLSGTGQDYEQYF. The J gene is TRBJ2-7, the V gene TRBV4-2; 9 nucleotides agree with TRBD1. CDR1 is LGHNA, CDR2 YNFKEQ, per germline. CDR3 size: 17 residues. V dropped 4 bases and J dropped 3; count of bases not matched to a gene: 13.

The chain employs TRBV6-5 and TRBJ1-1; 7 bases align to TRBD1. This CDR3 region has 14 residues. The germline V gene has CDR1 MNHEY and CDR2 SVGAGI. V dropped 4 bases and J dropped 2; count of bases not matched to a gene: 4. The DNA of the CDR3 is TGTGCCAGCAGTTCCCACAGGGGCAACACTGAAGCTTTCTTT. Amino acid sequence: CASSSHRGNTEAFF.

The chain is built from TRBV9 and TRBJ2-5; 8 bases are a match to TRBD2. Germline CDR1 is SGDLS and CDR2 is YYNGEE. After removal of 4 bases from V and 2 bases from J, the junction contained 10 bases not matched to a gene. The CDR3 spans 16 residues. CDR3 sequence reads: CASSPGGGGRQETQYF. CDR3 coding DNA: TGTGCCAGCAGCCCCGGGGGGGGAGGCCGACAAGAGACCCAGTACTTC.

The V call is TRBV19, the J call TRBJ2-1, with D possibly matching TRBD2 (6 bases). V was pared by 4 bases and J by 6 bases, with 16 bases between. This CDR3 region has 15 residues. Germline V gives CDR1 LNHDA, CDR2 SQIVND (reference sequence). The CDR3 coding sequence is TGTGCCAGTAGTAAAAGTCGAGGTAGCGGCAATGAGCAGTTCTTC. Translating it yields CASSKSRGSGNEQFF.

V and J are TRBV6-5 and TRBJ2-6; no firm D call. CDR1 is MNHEY, CDR2 SVGAGI, per germline. The CDR3 has 14 residues. V was pared by 7 bases and J by 1 base, with 8 bases between. CDR3 DNA sequence: TGTGCCAGCATTGGGCGATCTGGGGCCAACGTCCTGACTTTC. It codes for CASIGRSGANVLTF.

The CDR3 DNA follows: TGTGCCAGTAGACAAGAAGATACGCAGTATTTT. Residues: CASRQEDTQYF. The chain recombines TRBV19 with TRBJ2-3; D not resolved. Trimming removed 6 bases from V and 5 bases from J, with 6 bases in between. This CDR3 spans 11 amino acids. In germline, CDR1 is LNHDA, CDR2 SQIVND (reference sequence).